The 30 T cell receptor beta chains given below trace back to one sample, sequenced in a study of T cells after posttransplantation cyclophosphamide. Method: immunoSEQ multiplex PCR; TCRdb's copy keeps in-frame clones and lacks some. The sample carries about 22,000 clones, approximately 73% recorded once. Sequenced material: memory CD4+ T cells sorted from PBMCs. The source of these receptors is a woman between 55 and 75 years old in good health, CMV-negative, and a related stem cell transplant donor.

The chain combines TRBV7-9 with TRBJ1-1; 10 nucleotides line up with TRBD1. Per germline, CDR1 SEHNR and CDR2 FQNEAQ (reference sequence). The CDR3 runs 17 residues. With 4 bases clipped from V and 1 base from J, the junction kept 9 bases outside the gene matches. CDR3 nucleotides: TGTGCCAGCAGCTCCCTTGGGACAGGGGCCTCGAACACTGAAGCTTTCTTT. Translation gives CASSSLGTGASNTEAFF.

The V gene is TRBV7-9, the J gene TRBJ2-1; possible D gene TRBD2, 5 bases. Between the trimmed V and J ends, which lost 5 bases and 12 bases, there was a span of 11 bases. CDR3 length: 11 amino acids. Germline CDR1 is SEHNR and CDR2 is FQNEAQ (reference sequence). The CDR3 region is CASSAIEGQFF. The CDR3 DNA follows: TGTGCCAGCAGCGCGATTGAGGGGCAGTTCTTC.

The chain couples TRBV7-8 to TRBJ2-6, with 10 bases fitting TRBD1. Germline CDR1 SGHVS, CDR2 FQNEAQ. J lost 1 base, V lost 5 bases, and 8 bases had no gene match. The CDR3 contains 18 residues. CDR3 in DNA: TGTGCCAGCAGCGTCCCGGGACAGGGGTTTTCTGGGGCCAACGTCCTGACTTTC. Its translation: CASSVPGQGFSGANVLTF. Supplemented by reference TRBV7-8 and TRBJ2-6, the full variable domain reads GAGVSQSPRYKVAKRGQDVALRCDPISGHVSLFWYQQALGQGPEFLTYFQNEAQLDKSGLPSDRFFAERPEGSVSTLKIQRTQQEDSAVYLCASSVPGQGFSGANVLTFGAGSRLTVL.

The V gene is TRBV14, the J gene TRBJ1-5; D possibly corresponds to TRBD1 (5 bases). The CDR3 contains 14 residues. Per the germline V gene, CDR1 is SGHDN and CDR2 is FVKESK. V lost 4 bases to trimming and J lost 2 bases, with 9 bases between them. The CDR3 sequence is CASSPAGGNQPQHF. In nucleotides, the CDR3 is TGTGCCAGCAGCCCCGCGGGGGGCAATCAGCCCCAGCATTTT.

CDR3 protein: CASSPWNLGAWETQYF. The DNA of the CDR3 is TGTGCCAGCAGCCCCTGGAATCTTGGGGCATGGGAGACCCAGTACTTC. The chain couples TRBV9 to TRBJ2-5; D may be TRBD1 (5 bases). The CDR3 is 16 amino acids. Germline V gene sequence: CDR1 SGDLS, CDR2 YYNGEE. V was clipped by 4 bases and J by 5 bases, with 21 bases between them.

Here the CDR3 DNA reads TGTGCCAGCAGTGAAGCGCTTCGGAGGGCCCAGTACTTC. Translated: CASSEALRRAQYF. The genes are TRBV2 and TRBJ2-5, with D maybe TRBD2 (6 bases). The CDR3 length is 13 residues. V was clipped by 0 bases and J by 9 bases, with 11 bases between them. The germline gives CDR1 SNHLY, CDR2 FYNNEI.

This rearrangement joins TRBV4-1 to TRBJ2-7, with a possible D match to TRBD2 (6 bases). This CDR3 has 12 amino acids. Trimming cost V 7 bases and J 5 bases, with 12 bases left between them. Germline V gene lookup returns CDR1 MGHRA and CDR2 YSYEKL. In DNA form, the CDR3 reads TGCGCCAGCAACGTGACTAGTAACGAGCAGTACTTC. Translation gives CASNVTSNEQYF.

This chain links TRBV5-1 with TRBJ2-1, with 7 bases identical to TRBD1. V lost 0 bases, J lost 6 bases, and 3 bases stayed unmatched. Germline CDR1 is SGHRS and CDR2 is YFSETQ. This CDR3 region has 14 residues. The CDR3 is CASSLGGQVNEQFF. Written as DNA, the CDR3 is TGCGCCAGCAGCTTGGGTGGACAGGTCAATGAGCAGTTCTTC. The whole variable domain, filled in from reference TRBV5-1 and TRBJ2-1, reads KAGVTQTPRYLIKTRGQQVTLSCSPISGHRSVSWYQQTPGQGLQFLFEYFSETQRNKGNFPGRFSGRQFSNSRSEMNVSTLELGDSALYLCASSLGGQVNEQFFGPGTRLTVL.

The rearrangement joins TRBV5-1 to TRBJ1-4; no reliable D call. The V gene's germline CDR1 is SGHRS and CDR2 YFSETQ. The ends were cut back, 4 bases at V and 8 bases at J, with 18 bases in the middle. This CDR3 region has 15 residues. CDR3 protein: CASSEGGRKPEKLFF. In nucleotides, the CDR3 is TGCGCCAGCAGCGAAGGAGGCAGGAAGCCCGAAAAACTGTTTTTT. Full variable domain (missing parts from reference TRBV5-1 and TRBJ1-4): KAGVTQTPRYLIKTRGQQVTLSCSPISGHRSVSWYQQTPGQGLQFLFEYFSETQRNKGNFPGRFSGRQFSNSRSEMNVSTLELGDSALYLCASSEGGRKPEKLFFGSGTQLSVL.

The chain carries TRBV11-1 and TRBJ2-7; D is perhaps TRBD2 (6 bases). Trimming shortened V by 5 bases and J by 4 bases, and 12 bases separated the two germline ends. This CDR3 is built from 13 residues. Germline assignment: CDR1 SGHAT and CDR2 FQDESV (reference sequence). CDR3 protein: CASSGGSYYEQYF. In DNA, the CDR3 is TGTGCCAGCAGCGGGGGGTCCTATTACGAGCAGTACTTC.

The CDR3 DNA sequence: TGTGCCAGCAGCGTAGCAGCGGGATCTGCCAATGAGCAGTTCTTC. Translation: CASSVAAGSANEQFF. This chain connects TRBV9 to TRBJ2-1; TRBD2 agrees at 7 bases. Germline CDR1 and CDR2: SGDLS and YYNGEE. Trimming took 0 bases from V and 6 from J; bases not matched to a gene: 6. The CDR3 contains 15 residues.

The chain couples TRBV19 to TRBJ2-3; 10 bases line up with TRBD1. J was trimmed by 5 bases and V by 5 bases; bases with no gene match: 7. There are 15 residues in the CDR3. The V gene's germline CDR1 is LNHDA and CDR2 SQIVND (reference sequence). CDR3 sequence (DNA): TGTGCCAGTAGTCCCGACAGGGGGCAGGGAGATACGCAGTATTTT. Encoded protein: CASSPDRGQGDTQYF.

The rearrangement uses TRBV9 and TRBJ2-1; 8 bases align to TRBD2. Germline V CDR1 and CDR2: SGDLS, YYNGEE. The V and J ends lost 0 bases and 2 bases, in that order; junction bases with no gene match: 4. The CDR3 sequence is 16 residues long. The CDR3 nucleotides are TGTGCCAGCAGCGTAGACAGCGGGAGCCCCTACAATGAGCAGTTCTTC. It yields the protein CASSVDSGSPYNEQFF.

V usage is TRBV2 and J usage is TRBJ1-1, with D hard to call. The CDR3 length is 12 residues. Germline V gene lookup returns CDR1 SNHLY and CDR2 FYNNEI. Trimming took 7 bases from V and 3 from J, leaving 9 bases between them. CDR3 coding DNA: TGTGCCAGCACCAGCGTGTACACTGAAGCTTTCTTT. It codes for CASTSVYTEAFF.

This rearrangement joins TRBV6-6 to TRBJ2-3; TRBD2 agrees at 8 bases. The CDR3 totals 15 residues. After removal of 4 bases from V and 4 bases from J, the junction contained 7 bases not matched to a gene. CDR1 is MNHNY, CDR2 SVGAGI, per germline (reference sequence). CDR3 loop: CASSWTGGPADTQYF. The CDR3, as DNA: TGTGCCAGCAGTTGGACGGGGGGGCCCGCAGATACGCAGTATTTT.

The chain employs TRBV28 and TRBJ2-2; 8 bases match TRBD2. With V trimmed by 2 bases and J by 1 base, 9 bases remained unmatched. The CDR3 has 18 amino acids. The germline CDR1 and CDR2 sequences are MDHEN and SYDVKM. In nucleotides, the CDR3 is TGTGCCAGCAGTTTACTGGCCAGCGGGAGTGGGAACACCGGGGAGCTGTTTTTT. This encodes CASSLLASGSGNTGELFF.

The chain has TRBV5-1 and TRBJ1-3; TRBD1 might be the D (5 bases). Trimming stripped 3 bases from V and 0 bases from J, with 13 bases between. The CDR3 loop spans 16 amino acids. Germline V lookup: CDR1 SGHRS, CDR2 YFSETQ. The CDR3 nucleotides are TGCGCCAGCAGCTCCCAGACAGCCAGCTCTGGAAACACCATATATTTT. Its protein is CASSSQTASSGNTIYF.

This rearrangement joins TRBV9 to TRBJ2-7; 7 bases align to TRBD2. Germline assignment: CDR1 SGDLS and CDR2 YYNGEE. The V gene end was trimmed by 0 bases and the J gene end by 4 bases; junction bases not matched to a gene: 4. The CDR3 totals 14 residues. The CDR3 region is CASSVGLAEYEQYF. CDR3 nucleotides: TGTGCCAGCAGCGTAGGACTAGCTGAGTACGAGCAGTACTTC. The whole variable domain, filled in from reference TRBV9 and TRBJ2-7, reads DSGVTQTPKHLITATGQRVTLRCSPRSGDLSVYWYQQSLDQGLQFLIQYYNGEERAKGNILERFSAQQFPDLHSELNLSSLELGDSALYFCASSVGLAEYEQYFGPGTRLTVT.

V gene TRBV27 combines with J gene TRBJ2-1, with D perhaps TRBD2 (6 bases). The V end lost 5 bases, the J end lost 6 bases, and 20 bases lay between the germline ends. The CDR3 has 16 residues. CDR1 MNHEY and CDR2 SMNVEV come from the germline V gene (reference sequence). CDR3 sequence reads: CASSTRTTSRFNEQFF. The CDR3 coding sequence is TGTGCCAGCAGTACTCGGACTACGAGCAGATTCAATGAGCAGTTCTTC.

This sequence joins TRBV4-2 and TRBJ2-7; 7 nucleotides align to TRBD2. There are 15 residues in the CDR3. J gave up 0 bases and V 1 base, and 3 bases lay outside the gene matches. Germline lookup yields CDR1 LGHNA and CDR2 YNFKEQ. DNA of the CDR3: TGTGCCAGCAGCCAAGTGGGAGGGCTCTCCTACGAGCAGTACTTC. Translation gives CASSQVGGLSYEQYF.

This chain joins TRBV19 and TRBJ2-7; possibly TRBD1 for D (5 bases). The CDR3 runs to 12 residues. CDR1 is LNHDA, CDR2 SQIVND, per germline (reference sequence). V was shortened by 4 bases and J by 3 bases, with 7 bases between the two germline ends. Here the CDR3 reads CASSTQGYEQYF. The CDR3 DNA sequence: TGTGCCAGTAGTACCCAGGGCTACGAGCAGTACTTC.

The chain has TRBV29-1 and TRBJ2-5; a weak D match, TRBD1 (6 bases). Trimming pared 6 bases from V and 1 base from J, leaving 15 bases between. The CDR3 has 14 amino acids. Germline V gene lookup returns CDR1 SQVTM and CDR2 ANQGSEA. The CDR3 nucleotides are TGCAGCGTCGAGACAGGCCGATTCCAAGAGACCCAGTACTTC. As protein: CSVETGRFQETQYF.

The chain combines TRBV11-2 with TRBJ1-1, with 8 bases aligning to TRBD1. Trimming at V came to 5 bases and at J to 1 base, leaving 9 bases not matched to a gene. CDR3 size: 16 residues. The germline V gene encodes CDR1 SGHAT and CDR2 FQNNGV. CDR3 in DNA: TGTGCCAGCAGCCCCCTCAGGGGGCCCTCGAACACTGAAGCTTTCTTT. The encoded protein is CASSPLRGPSNTEAFF. Drawing the rest from reference TRBV11-2 and TRBJ1-1, the complete variable domain is EAGVAQSPRYKIIEKRQSVAFWCNPISGHATLYWYQQILGQGPKLLIQFQNNGVVDDSQLPKDRFSAERLKGVDSTLKIQPAKLEDSAVYLCASSPLRGPSNTEAFFGQGTRLTVV.

The genes are TRBV4-1 and TRBJ2-7; tentatively, D is TRBD1 (5 bases). Germline CDR1 is MGHRA and CDR2 is YSYEKL. There are 13 residues in the CDR3. V was pared by 4 bases and J by 0 bases, with 7 bases between. The CDR3 sequence: CASSLDSSYEQYF. CDR3 coding DNA: TGCGCCAGCAGCCTCGACAGCTCCTACGAGCAGTACTTC.

The rearrangement uses TRBV11-1 and TRBJ2-1; weak D call: TRBD2 (7 bases). This CDR3 comprises 15 residues. Trimming took 5 bases from V and 4 from J, leaving 15 bases between them. Looked up from germline, CDR1 is SGHAT and CDR2 is FQDESV (reference sequence). CDR3 sequence (DNA): TGTGCCAGCAGCCGCGGGGGCTATAATTACAATGAGCAGTTCTTC. Amino acids: CASSRGGYNYNEQFF.

The chain employs TRBV7-2 and TRBJ2-5; possible D gene TRBD1, 6 bases. This CDR3 contains 14 residues. Germline CDR1 is SGHTA and CDR2 is FQGNSA. Trimming removed 5 bases at V and 6 bases at J, with 16 bases between. The CDR3, as DNA: TGTGCCAGCAGCCCCACTAGGGGGAAAAAGACCCAGTACTTC. This translates into CASSPTRGKKTQYF.

This clone has only a few counts. This chain connects TRBV18 to TRBJ2-3, with a possible D match to TRBD1 (6 bases). Trimming took off 8 bases at V and 2 bases at J, with 17 bases between the two ends. The CDR3 totals 15 residues. Germline CDR1 KGHSH, CDR2 LQKENI. CDR3 loop: CASPSEQGNTDTQYF. As DNA, the CDR3 is TGTGCCAGCCCCTCGGAGCAGGGGAACACAGATACGCAGTATTTT.

The V and J genes are TRBV28 and TRBJ1-2; the match to TRBD1 covers 12 bases. Germline-derived CDR1 and CDR2 are MDHEN and SYDVKM. V lost 5 bases to trimming and J lost 4 bases; unmatched junction nucleotides: 8. This CDR3 is 16 amino acids long. For the CDR3, the DNA is TGTGCCAGCAGTCCTCCGGGACAGGGGGCTCGCTATGGCTACACCTTC. Amino acid sequence: CASSPPGQGARYGYTF.

The chain combines TRBV6-4 with TRBJ2-7, with no clear D. The J call may not be correct, given that the DNA end is closer to TRBJ2-5. Germline-derived CDR1 and CDR2 are MRHNA and SNTAGT. This CDR3 comprises 13 residues. The CDR3 is CASSDASWETQYF. DNA of the CDR3: TGTGCCAGCAGTGACGCTAGTTGGGAGACCCAGTACTTC.

The genes are TRBV5-1 and TRBJ1-1; possibly TRBD1 for D (5 bases). The germline V gene has CDR1 SGHRS and CDR2 YFSETQ. The CDR3 loop spans 13 amino acids. V was clipped by 4 bases and J by 3 bases, with 10 bases between them. In DNA, the CDR3 is TGCGCCAGCAGCGTAACAGGCTACACTGAAGCTTTCTTT. This sequence encodes CASSVTGYTEAFF. Full variable domain (rest looked up from reference TRBV5-1 and TRBJ1-1): KAGVTQTPRYLIKTRGQQVTLSCSPISGHRSVSWYQQTPGQGLQFLFEYFSETQRNKGNFPGRFSGRQFSNSRSEMNVSTLELGDSALYLCASSVTGYTEAFFGQGTRLTVV.